The rows below give T cell receptor beta chains drawn from one sample of a study of blood T cell repertoires in COVID-19. Repertoires were generated with immunoSEQ multiplex PCR, while TCRdb's copy carries only in-frame clones and drops some. The repertoire holds over 350,000 clones, with 91% as singletons. The sequencing input was PBMCs or T cells enriched from blood (not recorded which). Receptors originate from a woman aged 40 to 49 who had been exposed to COVID-19. Both conserved end residues are part of each CDR3.

v_gene	j_gene	CDR3aa
TRBV2	TRBJ2-7	CASSESSGQKTYEQYF
TRBV30	TRBJ1-5	CAWRARDTMSNQPQHF
TRBV6-1	TRBJ1-5	CASSEGGNDQPQHF
TRBV18	TRBJ2-7	CASSRDRVNEQYF
TRBV3-1/TRBV3-2	TRBJ2-7	CASSPPASGGSWREQYF
TRBV5-1	TRBJ2-3	CASSPERTGTQYF
TRBV19	TRBJ1-2	CASSPRQGYGYTF
TRBV7-9	TRBJ1-6	CASSRRGGLIRNNSPLHF
TRBV2	TRBJ1-2	CASNRETAMSYTF
TRBV7-2	TRBJ1-2	CASSRVGGAQGYGYTF
TRBV7-2	TRBJ1-3	CASSLAGHIGNTIYF
TRBV27	TRBJ2-3	CASSLSRQGGDTQYF
TRBV27	TRBJ2-1	CASSFSNPRAGNEQFF
TRBV4-1	TRBJ1-1	CASSHPPARGATEAFF
TRBV18	TRBJ1-5	CASSEGVDQPQHF